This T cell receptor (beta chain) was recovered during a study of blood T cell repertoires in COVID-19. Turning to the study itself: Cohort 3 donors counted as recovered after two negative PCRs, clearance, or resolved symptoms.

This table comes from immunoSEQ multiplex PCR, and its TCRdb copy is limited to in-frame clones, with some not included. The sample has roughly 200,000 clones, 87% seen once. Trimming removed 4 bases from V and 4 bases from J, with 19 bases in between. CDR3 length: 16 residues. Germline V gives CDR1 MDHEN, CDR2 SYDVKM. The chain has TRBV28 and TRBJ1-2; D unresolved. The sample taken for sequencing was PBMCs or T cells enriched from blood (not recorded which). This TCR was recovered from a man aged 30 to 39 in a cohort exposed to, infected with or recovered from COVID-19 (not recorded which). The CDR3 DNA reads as TGTGCCAGCAGTTCCCCCCGCCAACAGACGACCTATGGCTACACCTTC. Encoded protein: CASSSPRQQTTYGYTF.